These 23 T cell receptor beta chains share one sample of origin, sequenced in a study of T cells after yellow fever vaccination. TCRdb re-called the 5' RACE reads with MiXCR, one entry per CDR3 protein. The table records around 310,000 distinct CDR3 sequences, roughly 8.7% of them present only once. Source: PBMCs, taken on the day of the first yellow fever vaccination. These receptors were taken from a young man who received the YFV17D yellow fever vaccine.

The chain employs TRBV5-1 and TRBJ2-3; a possible D gene is TRBD2 (5 bases). Per germline, CDR1 SGHRS and CDR2 YFSETQ. Trimming took 0 bases from V and 7 from J, leaving 18 bases between them. This CDR3 has 16 amino acids. The CDR3 coding sequence is TGCGCCAGCAGCTTGGGGAGCCGGGGTCCCGGGCATACGCAGTATTTT. Amino acids: CASSLGSRGPGHTQYF.

The chain links TRBV7-9 to TRBJ2-1; weak D call: TRBD2 (5 bases). This CDR3 contains 15 residues. The V gene lost 4 bases and the J gene lost 2 bases, with 12 bases spanning the gap. Germline loops: CDR1 SEHNR, CDR2 FQNEAQ (reference sequence). CDR3 protein: CASSSTTRTYNEQFF. As DNA, the CDR3 is TGTGCCAGCAGCTCTACTACTAGGACCTACAATGAGCAGTTCTTC.

The genes are TRBV20-1 and TRBJ2-7; D is possibly TRBD1 (6 bases). The germline V gene has CDR1 DFQATT and CDR2 SNEGSKA (reference sequence). There are 14 residues in the CDR3. Between the trimmed V and J ends, which lost 6 bases and 7 bases, there was a span of 22 bases. The CDR3 DNA is TGCAGTGCGTTTGCTGTTAACAGGGACGGGGAGCAGTACGTC. As protein: CSAFAVNRDGEQYV.

In regard to this clonotype: It may be a read error: a sequence one base away is much more abundant. The chain combines TRBV5-1 with TRBJ2-2; D may be TRBD2 (6 bases). Germline lookup yields CDR1 SGHRS and CDR2 YFSETQ. The CDR3 is made up of 14 amino acids. CDR3 in amino acids: CARRTGTLTGELFF. The CDR3 DNA follows: TGCGCCCGCAGGACCGGGACTCTCACCGGGGAGCTGTTTTTT.

This clonotype showed up just a few times. The rearrangement uses TRBV7-2 and TRBJ2-1; TRBD1 aligns across 8 bases. In germline, CDR1 is SGHTA, CDR2 FQGNSA. V gave up 3 bases and J gave up 14 bases; unmatched junction bases: 18. The length of the CDR3 is 16 residues. CDR3 DNA sequence: TGTGCCAGCAGCTTTCAGGGGGCTTTCACCTTCAATATGGAGTTCTTC. Its translation: CASSFQGAFTFNMEFF.

This clonotype appeared many times. The chain has TRBV12-3 or TRBV12-4 and TRBJ1-2, with 8 bases matching TRBD1. The CDR3 length is 16 residues. Trimming took 5 bases from V and 7 from J; bases not matched to a gene: 15. CDR3 bases: TGTGCCAGCAGTCCGAGACAGGGGCCAGGGTCGGCTGGCTACACCTTC. Amino acids: CASSPRQGPGSAGYTF.

The table lists this clonotype with a few counts. The rearrangement joins TRBV18 to TRBJ2-3, with 10 bases that match TRBD1. Germline-derived CDR1 and CDR2 are KGHSH and LQKENI. V shed 5 bases, J shed 4 bases, and the junction held 0 bases outside the gene matches. The CDR3 extends over 13 amino acids. CDR3 sequence reads: CASSGQGADTQYF. CDR3 DNA sequence: TGTGCCAGCTCAGGACAGGGGGCAGATACGCAGTATTTT.

The chain couples TRBV7-2 to TRBJ2-5; 9 positions match TRBD2. CDR3 length equals 16 residues. V was pared by 1 base and J by 4 bases, with 7 bases of the junction left unmatched. The germline V gene has CDR1 SGHTA and CDR2 FQGNSA. CDR3 coding DNA: TGTGCCAGCAGCTTAGATCGGCGGGGGGGCCGAGAGACCCAGTACTTC. This sequence encodes CASSLDRRGGRETQYF.

The V gene is TRBV4-1, the J gene TRBJ1-5; D remains ambiguous. This CDR3 has 14 amino acids. Germline loops: CDR1 MGHRA, CDR2 YSYEKL. Trimming took off 3 bases at V and 1 base at J, with 7 bases between the two ends. CDR3 nucleotide sequence: TGCGCCAGCAGCCATTTGGGCAGCAATCAGCCCCAGCATTTT. It yields the protein CASSHLGSNQPQHF.

This clonotype came up many times. The J gene is TRBJ2-1, the V gene TRBV5-1, with 9 bases identical to TRBD2. V lost 3 bases and J lost 0; bases outside the gene matches: 7. The CDR3 loop spans 17 amino acids. Germline V gene sequence: CDR1 SGHRS, CDR2 YFSETQ. For the CDR3, the DNA is TGCGCCAGCAGCTGGGTTAGCGGGGGTTACTCCTACAATGAGCAGTTCTTC. Protein product: CASSWVSGGYSYNEQFF.

The sample holds a few counts of this clonotype. The rearrangement joins TRBV6-5 to TRBJ1-2, with D perhaps TRBD1 (5 bases). The CDR3 is made up of 14 amino acids. The germline V gene has CDR1 MNHEY and CDR2 SVGAGI. Trimming took off 2 bases at V and 7 bases at J, with 14 bases between the two ends. The chain's CDR3 is CASSYEGQRTGYTF. The CDR3 DNA follows: TGTGCCAGCAGTTACGAGGGGCAGAGGACTGGCTACACCTTC.

This clonotype was seen only a few times. This rearrangement joins TRBV3-1 to TRBJ1-3; the D is unclear. This CDR3 is built from 14 residues. Trimming removed 1 base at V and 0 bases at J, with 4 bases between. Germline CDR1 reads LGHDT; CDR2 reads YNNKEL (reference sequence). CDR3 protein: CASSQARSGNTIYF. In nucleotides, the CDR3 is TGTGCCAGCAGCCAAGCCCGCTCTGGAAACACCATATATTTT.

This clonotype was picked up a small number of times. The chain couples TRBV5-4 to TRBJ2-5; 7 bases agree with TRBD2. Germline values: CDR1 SGHNT, CDR2 YYREEE (reference sequence). Unmatched junction bases numbered 8, after V lost 2 bases and J lost 4 bases. This CDR3 comprises 15 residues. The CDR3 sequence is CASSFGLAAGETQYF. In DNA, the CDR3 is TGTGCCAGCAGCTTCGGTCTAGCGGCGGGAGAGACCCAGTACTTC. Full variable domain (remainder filled in from reference TRBV5-4 and TRBJ2-5): ETGVTQSPTHLIKTRGQQVTLRCSSQSGHNTVSWYQQALGQGPQFIFQYYREEENGRGNFPPRFSGLQFPNYSSELNVNALELDDSALYLCASSFGLAAGETQYFGPGTRLLVL.

The V and J genes are TRBV7-9 and TRBJ2-7; the D gene is possibly TRBD2 (7 bases). Trimming pared 4 bases from V and 3 bases from J, leaving 19 bases between. The CDR3 consists of 16 residues. Germline V CDR1 and CDR2: SEHNR, FQNEAQ (reference sequence). The CDR3 sequence is CASSSRVGGPHYEQYF. The CDR3 nucleotides read TGTGCCAGCAGCTCCCGGGTGGGGGGGCCCCACTACGAGCAGTACTTC.

This clonotype was recorded many times. The V gene is TRBV20-1, the J gene TRBJ2-3; TRBD1 might be the D (6 bases). Trimming removed 6 bases from V and 4 bases from J, with 20 bases in between. This CDR3 has 15 amino acids. Germline assignment: CDR1 DFQATT and CDR2 SNEGSKA (reference sequence). This chain's CDR3 is CSARLTGTTPDTQYF. DNA of the CDR3: TGCAGTGCCCGACTTACCGGGACAACCCCAGATACGCAGTATTTT.

This clonotype has just a few counts. The rearrangement uses TRBV6-5 and TRBJ1-1, with no clear D. The CDR3 has 11 amino acids. Germline CDR1 MNHEY, CDR2 SVGAGI. V dropped 2 bases and J dropped 9 bases, with 7 bases sitting between them. The CDR3 bases are TGTGCCAGCAGTTACGCAGGACAAGCTTTCTTT. It codes for CASSYAGQAFF.

This clonotype was seen only a few times. The chain is built from TRBV7-9 and TRBJ2-1; 15 bases are a match to TRBD2. The length of the CDR3 is 14 residues. The ends lost 4 bases at V and 12 bases at J; junction bases unmatched: 4. Looked up from germline, CDR1 is SEHNR and CDR2 is FQNEAQ (reference sequence). The CDR3: CASSWTSGGEGQFF. As DNA, the CDR3 is TGTGCCAGCAGCTGGACTAGCGGGGGGGAGGGGCAGTTCTTC.

This clonotype was seen a handful of times. The rearrangement links TRBV10-3 to TRBJ1-2; 9 positions agree with TRBD1. Trimming removed 0 bases from V and 8 bases from J; junction bases left unmatched: 4. Germline CDR1 ENHRY, CDR2 SYGVKD. The CDR3 spans 14 residues. CDR3 in DNA: TGTGCCATCAGTGAGTCGGGACAGGGTTACGGCTACACCTTC. It encodes CAISESGQGYGYTF.

This chain connects TRBV11-2 to TRBJ1-4; TRBD1 aligns across 11 bases. This CDR3 is 14 amino acids long. Germline trimming cut 4 bases from V and 7 bases from J; bases unmatched to any gene: 2. Germline V gene sequence: CDR1 SGHAT, CDR2 FQNNGV. CDR3 loop: CASSWDRGFEKLFF. The CDR3 DNA reads TGTGCCAGCAGCTGGGACAGGGGGTTTGAAAAACTGTTTTTT.

This clonotype was recorded a few times. The chain recombines TRBV7-9 with TRBJ2-1; TRBD1 aligns across 9 bases. The CDR3 totals 16 residues. Germline-derived CDR1 and CDR2 are SEHNR and FQNEAQ (reference sequence). The J segment lost 12 bases and the V segment lost 8 bases, leaving 20 bases of the junction unmatched. CDR3 residues: CASRDLPGQGNFGQFF. The CDR3 DNA is TGTGCCAGCCGGGACCTTCCGGGACAGGGTAATTTTGGGCAGTTCTTC.

This clonotype was counted only a few times. V usage is TRBV12-3 or TRBV12-4 and J usage is TRBJ2-6, with 8 bases fitting TRBD1. The V and J ends lost 5 bases and 0 bases, in that order; junction bases with no gene match: 9. The CDR3 is 18 amino acids. The CDR3 DNA follows: TGTGCCAGCAGTAGCACCGGGACAGGCTTCTCTGGGGCCAACGTCCTGACTTTC. This translates into CASSSTGTGFSGANVLTF.

V is TRBV19 and J is TRBJ1-4; 7 bases fit TRBD1. CDR1 LNHDA and CDR2 SQIVND come from the germline V gene (reference sequence). Trimming cost V 6 bases and J 8 bases; bases outside gene matches: 9. This CDR3 comprises 14 residues. The CDR3: CASRTDRAGEKLFF. CDR3 sequence (DNA): TGTGCCAGTAGAACAGACAGGGCTGGCGAAAAACTGTTTTTT.

This clonotype appeared a few times. The chain carries TRBV11-2 and TRBJ1-4, with TRBD1 as a possible D gene (5 bases). Deletions cut 5 bases from V and 6 bases from J, with 16 bases between. Germline loops: CDR1 SGHAT, CDR2 FQNNGV. CDR3 length equals 15 residues. The chain's CDR3 is CASSPRKGRDEKLFF. CDR3 nucleotide sequence: TGTGCCAGCAGCCCCCGGAAGGGGAGGGATGAAAAACTGTTTTTT.